The present TCR beta chain was sequenced within a study of OX40 agonist ivuxolimab in advanced cancers. Study at large: Patients were given ivuxolimab, an antibody that agonizes OX40 (CD134). With a range of about 23 to 85, age averaged roughly 60 years, and around 83% were male. Study-wide results and caveats: Expansion of clones was among the lowest in partial responders at 0.1-3.0 mg/kg.

Using immunoSEQ multiplex PCR, the repertoire was profiled, and TCRdb retains in-frame clones only, with some absent. The sample lists roughly 51,000 clones, nearly 90% seen once, with roughly 10% in the top ten. This clone appeared once. What it recognizes is unknown. V trimming: 2 bases; J trimming: 6 bases; junction bases outside the gene matches: 8. CDR3 length: 15 amino acids. Germline V gives CDR1 SGHKS, CDR2 YYEKEE (reference sequence). The rearrangement joins TRBV5-5 to TRBJ2-7, with 10 nucleotides matching TRBD2. Source: CD4+ or CD8+ T cells sorted from blood, taken in a trial of the OX40 agonist ivuxolimab. This TCR derives from an adult with an advanced solid tumor such as melanoma, head and neck, liver or kidney cancer. CDR3 loop: CASSLSGGLATEQYV. In DNA form, the CDR3 reads TGTGCCAGCAGCTTATCGGGGGGACTAGCGACCGAGCAGTACGTC.